The clone carrying this T cell receptor beta chain was counted at least ten times. Its target is unknown. The data belong to a study of neurological immune-mediated disorders. Notes on the study in general: Healthy controls had more TCR clonal expansion than multiple sclerosis, which showed the least, whereas HTLV-1-associated myelopathy showed the most.

CDR1 is DFQATT and CDR2 is SNEGSKA in the germline V gene (reference sequence). The V gene end was trimmed by 6 bases and the J gene end by 7 bases; junction bases not matched to a gene: 6. The CDR3 has 15 amino acids. With 10-nucleotide random UMIs included, cDNA was synthesized by 5'RACE. TCRdb re-analysed the 5' RACE reads in MiXCR, keeping a single row per CDR3 protein. The repertoire has 30,000 to 50,000 distinct CDR3 sequences, 6.5% to 8.5% of them found once; the top ten carry around 6%. The J gene is TRBJ2-2, the V gene TRBV20-1, with 15 bases fitting TRBD2. This receptor was taken from a man aged 50-60 years in good health. What was sequenced was CD4+ T cells from blood. Here the CDR3 reads CSAGLAGGPNGELFF. The CDR3 DNA is TGCAGTGCCGGACTAGCGGGAGGGCCGAACGGGGAGCTGTTTTTT.